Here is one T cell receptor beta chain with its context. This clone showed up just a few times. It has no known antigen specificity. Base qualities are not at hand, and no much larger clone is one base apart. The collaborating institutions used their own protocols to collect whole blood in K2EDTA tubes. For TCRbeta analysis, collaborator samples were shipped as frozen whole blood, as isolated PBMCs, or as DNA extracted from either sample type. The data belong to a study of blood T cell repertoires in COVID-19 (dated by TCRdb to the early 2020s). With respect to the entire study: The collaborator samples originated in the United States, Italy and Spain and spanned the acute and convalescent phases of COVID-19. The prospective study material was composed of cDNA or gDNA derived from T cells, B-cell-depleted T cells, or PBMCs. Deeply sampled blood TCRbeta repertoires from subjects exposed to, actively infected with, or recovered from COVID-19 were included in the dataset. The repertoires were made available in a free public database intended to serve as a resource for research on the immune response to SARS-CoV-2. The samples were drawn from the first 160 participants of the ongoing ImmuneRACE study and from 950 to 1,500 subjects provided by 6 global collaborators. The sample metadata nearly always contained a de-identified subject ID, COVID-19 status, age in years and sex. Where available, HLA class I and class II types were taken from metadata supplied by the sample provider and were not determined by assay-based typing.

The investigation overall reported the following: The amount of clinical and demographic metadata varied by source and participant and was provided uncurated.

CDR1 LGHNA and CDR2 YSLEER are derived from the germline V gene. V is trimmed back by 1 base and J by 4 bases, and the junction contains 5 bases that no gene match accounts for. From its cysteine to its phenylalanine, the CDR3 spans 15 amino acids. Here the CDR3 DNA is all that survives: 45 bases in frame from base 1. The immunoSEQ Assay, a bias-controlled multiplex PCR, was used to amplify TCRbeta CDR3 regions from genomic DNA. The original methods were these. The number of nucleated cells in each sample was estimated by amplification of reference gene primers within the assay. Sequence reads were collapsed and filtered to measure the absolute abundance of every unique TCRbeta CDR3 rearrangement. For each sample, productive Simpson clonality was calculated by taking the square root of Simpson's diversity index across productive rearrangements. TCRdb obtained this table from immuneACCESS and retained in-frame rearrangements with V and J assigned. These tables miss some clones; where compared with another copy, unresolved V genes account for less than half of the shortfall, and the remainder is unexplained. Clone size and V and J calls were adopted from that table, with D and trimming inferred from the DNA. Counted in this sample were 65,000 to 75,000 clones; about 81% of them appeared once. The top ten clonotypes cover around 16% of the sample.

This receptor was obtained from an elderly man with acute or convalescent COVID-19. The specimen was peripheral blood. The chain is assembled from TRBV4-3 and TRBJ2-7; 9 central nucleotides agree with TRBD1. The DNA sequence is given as TGCGCCAGCAGCCAAGGGACAGGGGCAACTTACGAGCAGTACTTC. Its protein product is CASSQGTGATYEQYF.